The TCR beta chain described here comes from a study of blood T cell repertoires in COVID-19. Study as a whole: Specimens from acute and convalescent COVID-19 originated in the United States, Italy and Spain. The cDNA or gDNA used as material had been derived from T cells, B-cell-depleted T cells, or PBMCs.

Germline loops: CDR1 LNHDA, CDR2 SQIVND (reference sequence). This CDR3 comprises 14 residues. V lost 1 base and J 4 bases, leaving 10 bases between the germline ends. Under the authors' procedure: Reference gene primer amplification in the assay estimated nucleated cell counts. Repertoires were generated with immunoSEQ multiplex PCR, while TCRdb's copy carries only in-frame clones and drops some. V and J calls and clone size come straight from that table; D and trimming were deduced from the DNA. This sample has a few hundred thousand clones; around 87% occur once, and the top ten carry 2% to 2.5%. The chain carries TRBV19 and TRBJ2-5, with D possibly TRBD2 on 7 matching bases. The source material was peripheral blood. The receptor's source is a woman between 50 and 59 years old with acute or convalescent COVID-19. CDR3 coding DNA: TGTGCCAGTAGTATAGGCGGGGGCCTAGAGACCCAGTACTTC. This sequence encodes CASSIGGGLETQYF. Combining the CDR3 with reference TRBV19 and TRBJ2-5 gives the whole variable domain DGGITQSPKYLFRKEGQNVTLSCEQNLNHDAMYWYRQDPGQGLRLIYYSQIVNDFQKGDIAEGYSVSREKKESFPLTVTSAQKNPTAFYLCASSIGGGLETQYFGPGTRLLVL.